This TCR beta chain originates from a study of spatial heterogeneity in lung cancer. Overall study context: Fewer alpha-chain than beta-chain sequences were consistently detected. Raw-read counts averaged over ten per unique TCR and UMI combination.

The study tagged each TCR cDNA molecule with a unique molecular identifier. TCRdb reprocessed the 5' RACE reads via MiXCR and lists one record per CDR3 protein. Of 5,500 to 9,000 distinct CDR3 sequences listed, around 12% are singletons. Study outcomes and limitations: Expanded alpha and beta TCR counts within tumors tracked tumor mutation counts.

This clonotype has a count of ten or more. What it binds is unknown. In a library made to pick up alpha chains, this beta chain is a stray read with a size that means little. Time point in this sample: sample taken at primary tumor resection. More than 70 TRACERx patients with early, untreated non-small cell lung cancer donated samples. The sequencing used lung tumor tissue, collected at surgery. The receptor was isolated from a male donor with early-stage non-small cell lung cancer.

The CDR3, as DNA: TGTGCCAGCAGCACCGGACGCACAGATACGCAGTATTTT. Protein product: CASSTGRTDTQYF. The V call is TRBV27, the J call TRBJ2-3; D not certain. CDR3 size: 13 residues. Trimming shortened V by 6 bases and J by 1 base, and 8 bases separated the two germline ends. Germline V gene data show CDR1 as MNHEY and CDR2 as SMNVEV (reference sequence).